These T cell receptor beta chains were read from a single sample in a study of blood T cell repertoires in COVID-19. The method was immunoSEQ multiplex PCR; TCRdb's version includes in-frame clones alone and lacks a portion of them. The sample records fewer than 500,000 clones, roughly nine tenths being singletons. Source material: PBMCs or T cells enriched from blood (not recorded which). The source is a woman aged 18 to 35 with acute COVID-19. Both conserved end residues are part of each CDR3. The D gene is left open where the match is weak. Size is omitted from some rows. Given values are once, few, many or a class for expanded clones.

J gene | clone size | D gene | V gene | CDR3 DNA | CDR3 protein
TRBJ2-7 | few | TRBD2 | TRBV7-2 | TGTGCCAGCAGCTTTAGCGGGAAGCTCTACGAGCAGTACTTC | CASSFSGKLYEQYF
TRBJ1-2 | . | TRBD1 | TRBV19 | TGTGCCAGTGGCCTACAGGGGGCAGAAGGCTACACCTTC | CASGLQGAEGYTF
TRBJ1-4 | . | TRBD1 | TRBV27 | TGTGCCAGCAGTTTATTTTATACAGGGGAGAATGAAAAACTGTTTTTT | CASSLFYTGENEKLFF
TRBJ1-5 | . | . | TRBV6-5 | TGTGCCAGCAGTCCTCGACAGGAGGATCAGCCCCAGCATTTT | CASSPRQEDQPQHF
TRBJ2-2 | many | TRBD1 | TRBV5-3 | TGTGCCAGAAGCACCGACAGGGGGCGCAACACCGGGGAGCTGTTTTTT | CARSTDRGRNTGELFF
TRBJ1-2 | . | . | TRBV19 | TGTGCCAGTAGTATTCGGCAGGAAAGGAATGGCTACACCTTC | CASSIRQERNGYTF
TRBJ2-6 | . | . | TRBV7-2 | TGTGCCAGCAGCTTAGTGGCAGGGTTCTCTGGGGCCAACGTCCTGACTTTC | CASSLVAGFSGANVLTF
TRBJ2-7 | . | . | TRBV7-9 | TGTGCCAGCAGCCTACCTTGGAGTTCCTACGAGCAGTACTTC | CASSLPWSSYEQYF
TRBJ2-2 | . | TRBD1 | TRBV13 | TGTGCCAGCAACCTTCGACAGGGGAACACCGGGGAGCTGTTTTTT | CASNLRQGNTGELFF
TRBJ2-7 | . | . | TRBV4-3 | TGCGCCAGCAGCCCCCCGGGGTCCTACGAGCAGTACTTC | CASSPPGSYEQYF
TRBJ2-3 | . | TRBD2 | TRBV7-2 | TGTGCCAGCAGCTTAGATTTTCGGGGGGTCGTACTCACAGATACGCAGTATTTT | CASSLDFRGVVLTDTQYF
TRBJ2-1 | . | . | TRBV7-8 | TGTGCCAGCAGCTTACGGGGGTACAATGAGCAGTTCTTC | CASSLRGYNEQFF
TRBJ1-6 | . | TRBD1 | TRBV27 | TGTGCCAGCAGCCCCGGGACAGGGGGCTCACCCCTCCACTTT | CASSPGTGGSPLHF
TRBJ2-2 | . | TRBD1 | TRBV5-1 | TGCGCCAGCCGTCGACAGGGTGGATATCCGGAGCTGTTTTTT | CASRRQGGYPELFF
TRBJ1-2 | . | TRBD1 | TRBV12-3/TRBV12-4 | TGTGCCAGCAGTTTAAGGGGGCTACAAGGCTTC | CASSLRGLQGF
TRBJ1-5 | . | . | TRBV7-2 | TGTGCCAGCAGCACAAGTATTCAGTATAATCAGCCCCAGCATTTT | CASSTSIQYNQPQHF